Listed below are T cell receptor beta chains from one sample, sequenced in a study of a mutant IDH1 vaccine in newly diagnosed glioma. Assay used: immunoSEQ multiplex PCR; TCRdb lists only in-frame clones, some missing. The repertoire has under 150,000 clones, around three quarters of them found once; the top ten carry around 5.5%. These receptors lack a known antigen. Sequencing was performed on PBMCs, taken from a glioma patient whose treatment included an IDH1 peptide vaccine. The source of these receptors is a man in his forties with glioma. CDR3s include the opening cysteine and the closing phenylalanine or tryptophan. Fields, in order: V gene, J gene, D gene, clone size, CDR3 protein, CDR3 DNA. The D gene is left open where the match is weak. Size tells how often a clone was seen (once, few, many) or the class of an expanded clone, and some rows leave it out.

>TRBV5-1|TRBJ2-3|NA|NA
CASSLLRDTQYF
TGCGCCAGCAGCTTGCTACGCGATACGCAGTATTTT
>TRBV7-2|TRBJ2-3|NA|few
CASSPTGWGTDTQYF
TGTGCCAGCAGCCCAACTGGGTGGGGCACAGATACGCAGTATTTT
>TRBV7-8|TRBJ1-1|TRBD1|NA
CASSARDRADTEAFF
TGTGCCAGCAGCGCCCGGGACAGGGCTGACACTGAAGCTTTCTTT
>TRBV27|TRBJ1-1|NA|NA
CASSLDLFRATEAFF
TGTGCCAGCAGTTTGGACCTCTTTAGGGCCACTGAAGCTTTCTTT
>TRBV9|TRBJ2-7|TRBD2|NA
CASSVALRGSGDYEQYF
TGTGCCAGCAGCGTAGCCCTTAGGGGTAGCGGGGACTACGAGCAGTACTTC
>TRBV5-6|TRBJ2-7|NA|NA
CASSFRAPGAKLYEQYF
TGTGCCAGCAGCTTTCGGGCCCCGGGGGCCAAACTTTACGAGCAGTACTTC
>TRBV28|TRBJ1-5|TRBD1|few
CASSFWRAGGYSNQPQHF
TGTGCCAGCAGTTTTTGGAGGGCAGGGGGTTATAGCAATCAGCCCCAGCATTTT
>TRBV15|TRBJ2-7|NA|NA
CATSRMGGIGSYEQYF
TGTGCCACCAGCAGAATGGGGGGAATAGGATCCTACGAGCAGTACTTC
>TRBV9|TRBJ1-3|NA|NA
CASSVGPSSGGGGNTIYF
TGTGCCAGCAGCGTAGGCCCGTCGTCCGGGGGTGGCGGAAACACCATATATTTT
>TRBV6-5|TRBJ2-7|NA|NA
CASSYSQGSYEQYF
TGTGCCAGCAGTTACTCGCAGGGGAGTTACGAGCAGTACTTC
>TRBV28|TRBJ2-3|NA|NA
CASRSNRVPTILTDTQYF
TGTGCCAGCCGATCTAACAGGGTACCGACCATCCTGACAGATACGCAGTATTTT
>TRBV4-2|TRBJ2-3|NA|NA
CASSQDGRRGVQYF
TGTGCCAGCAGCCAAGATGGGAGGCGGGGAGTGCAGTATTTT
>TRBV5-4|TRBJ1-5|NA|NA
CASSHQQENQPQHF
TGTGCCAGCAGCCACCAGCAAGAGAATCAGCCCCAGCATTTT
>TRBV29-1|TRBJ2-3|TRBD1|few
CSVTQGAVDTQYF
TGCAGCGTTACTCAGGGGGCGGTTGATACGCAGTATTTT
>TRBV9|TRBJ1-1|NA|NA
CASSRGSNTEAFF
TGTGCCAGCAGCCGCGGATCTAACACTGAAGCTTTCTTT
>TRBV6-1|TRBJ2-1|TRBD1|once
CASSETWDRLYNEQFF
TGTGCCAGCAGTGAAACGTGGGACAGGTTATACAATGAGCAGTTCTTC
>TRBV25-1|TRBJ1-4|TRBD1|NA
CASSDWTGEANEKLFF
TGTGCCAGCAGTGATTGGACAGGGGAGGCTAATGAAAAACTGTTTTTT
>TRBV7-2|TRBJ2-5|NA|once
CASSLGLVETQYF
TGTGCCAGCAGCTTGGGACTCGTGGAGACCCAGTACTTC
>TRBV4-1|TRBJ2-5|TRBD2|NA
CASSQGSGRPSETQYF
TGCGCCAGCAGCCAAGGTAGCGGGAGGCCCAGCGAGACCCAGTACTTC
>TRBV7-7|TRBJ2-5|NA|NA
CASSPQSQETQYF
TGTGCTAGCAGCCCGCAGAGTCAAGAGACCCAGTACTTC
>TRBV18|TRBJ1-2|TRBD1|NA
CASSPTGGGGGYTF
TGTGCCAGCTCCCCTACAGGGGGAGGTGGTGGCTACACCTTC
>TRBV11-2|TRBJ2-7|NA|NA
CASSLGGVEQYF
TGTGCCAGCAGCTTAGGAGGGGTCGAGCAGTACTTC
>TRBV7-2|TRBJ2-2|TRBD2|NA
CASSLVRGDLNTGELFF
TGTGCCAGCAGCTTAGTACGGGGGGACTTAAACACCGGGGAGCTGTTTTTT
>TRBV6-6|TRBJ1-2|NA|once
CASSSRVEGYTF
TGTGCCAGCAGTTCCAGGGTTGAGGGCTACACCTTC
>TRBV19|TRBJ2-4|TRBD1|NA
CASLQDRGLSGIQYF
TGTGCCAGTTTGCAAGACAGGGGTCTCTCGGGCATTCAGTACTTC
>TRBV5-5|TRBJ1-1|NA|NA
CASSEEGFSAFF
TGTGCCAGCTCGGAGGAGGGTTTTTCAGCTTTCTTT
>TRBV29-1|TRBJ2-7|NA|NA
CSVRPPENNYEQYF
TGCAGCGTTAGACCCCCTGAAAACAACTACGAGCAGTACTTC
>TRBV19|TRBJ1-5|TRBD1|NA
CASSIDAGGRGQPQHF
TGTGCCAGTAGTATAGACGCAGGGGGCAGGGGTCAGCCCCAGCATTTT
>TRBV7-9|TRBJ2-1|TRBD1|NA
CASSYRQGLDEQFF
TGTGCCAGCAGCTACAGACAGGGCCTCGATGAGCAGTTCTTC
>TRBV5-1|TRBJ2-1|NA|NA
CASSLRGGWGSYNEQFF
TGCGCCAGCAGCTTGAGGGGCGGATGGGGCTCCTACAATGAGCAGTTCTTC
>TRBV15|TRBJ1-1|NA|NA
CATSRRAPSLNTEAFF
TGTGCCACCAGCAGACGAGCCCCGAGCCTGAACACTGAAGCTTTCTTT
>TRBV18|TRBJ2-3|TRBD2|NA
CASSPTGGPTDTQYF
TGTGCCAGCTCACCGACGGGAGGGCCCACAGATACGCAGTATTTT
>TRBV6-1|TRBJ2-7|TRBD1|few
CASSEGTGGSYEQYF
TGTGCCAGCAGTGAGGGGACAGGGGGCTCCTACGAGCAGTACTTC
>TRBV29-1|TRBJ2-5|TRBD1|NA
CSVTGTGQETQYF
TGCAGCGTTACCGGGACAGGTCAAGAGACCCAGTACTTC
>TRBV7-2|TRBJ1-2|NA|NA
CASSPSGTSVGGYTF
TGTGCCAGCAGCCCCTCCGGGACGTCGGTGGGGGGCTACACCTTC
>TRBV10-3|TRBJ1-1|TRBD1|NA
CAISEPGQGGSEAFF
TGTGCCATCAGTGAGCCTGGACAGGGAGGATCTGAAGCTTTCTTT